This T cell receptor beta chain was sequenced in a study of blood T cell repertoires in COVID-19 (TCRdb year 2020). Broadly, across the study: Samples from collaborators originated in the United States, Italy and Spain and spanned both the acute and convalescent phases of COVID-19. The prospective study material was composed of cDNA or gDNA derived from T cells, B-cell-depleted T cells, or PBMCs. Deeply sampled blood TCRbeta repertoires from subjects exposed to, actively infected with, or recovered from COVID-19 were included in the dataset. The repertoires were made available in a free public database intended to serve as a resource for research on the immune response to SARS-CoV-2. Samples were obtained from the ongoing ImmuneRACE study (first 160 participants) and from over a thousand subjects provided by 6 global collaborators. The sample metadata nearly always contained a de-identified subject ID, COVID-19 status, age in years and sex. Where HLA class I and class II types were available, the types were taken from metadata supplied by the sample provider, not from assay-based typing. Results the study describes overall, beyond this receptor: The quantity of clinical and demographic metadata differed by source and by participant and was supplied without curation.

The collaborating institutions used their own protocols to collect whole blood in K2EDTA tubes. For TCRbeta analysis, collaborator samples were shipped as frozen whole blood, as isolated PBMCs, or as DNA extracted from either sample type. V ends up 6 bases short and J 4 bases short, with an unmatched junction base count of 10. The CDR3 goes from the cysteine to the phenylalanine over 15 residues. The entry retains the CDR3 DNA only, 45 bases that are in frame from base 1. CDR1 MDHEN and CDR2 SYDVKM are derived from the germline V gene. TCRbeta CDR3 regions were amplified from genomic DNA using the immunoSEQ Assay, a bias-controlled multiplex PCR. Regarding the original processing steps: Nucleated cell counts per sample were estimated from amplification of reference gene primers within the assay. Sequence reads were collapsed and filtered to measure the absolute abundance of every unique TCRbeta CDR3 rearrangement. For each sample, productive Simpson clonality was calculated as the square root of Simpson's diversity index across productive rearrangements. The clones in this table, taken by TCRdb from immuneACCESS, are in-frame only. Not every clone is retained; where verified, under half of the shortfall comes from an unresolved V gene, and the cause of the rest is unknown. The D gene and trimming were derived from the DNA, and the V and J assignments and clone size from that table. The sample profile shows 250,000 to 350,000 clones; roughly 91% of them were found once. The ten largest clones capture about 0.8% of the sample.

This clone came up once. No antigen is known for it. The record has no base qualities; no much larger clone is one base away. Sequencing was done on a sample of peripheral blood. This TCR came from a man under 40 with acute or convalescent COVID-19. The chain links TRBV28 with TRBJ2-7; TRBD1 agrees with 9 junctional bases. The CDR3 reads CASRSGTGLGYEQYF. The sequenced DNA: TGTGCCAGCAGGTCCGGGACAGGGTTAGGGTACGAGCAGTACTTC.